The clone carrying this TCR beta chain has just a few counts. The trim removed 5 bases at V and 3 bases at J, leaving 7 bases unmatched. The V gene's germline CDR1 is SGHTA and CDR2 FQGNSA. CDR3 length: 15 amino acids. This sample stems from a study of OX40 agonist ivuxolimab in advanced cancers. The table came from immunoSEQ multiplex PCR; TCRdb's copy has only in-frame clones and leaves some out. The sample lists about 120,000 clones; approximately 90% were seen once. The receptor's source is an adult with an advanced solid tumor such as melanoma, head and neck, liver or kidney cancer. Specimen: CD4+ or CD8+ T cells sorted from blood, collected in a trial of the OX40 agonist ivuxolimab. The chain recombines TRBV7-2 with TRBJ1-5; 7 bases are a match to TRBD1. CDR3 DNA sequence: TGTGCCAGCAGCCAACAGACAGGGTCCAATCAGCCCCAGCATTTT. The encoded protein is CASSQQTGSNQPQHF.